Following are 24 T cell receptor beta chains from one sample sequenced in a study of CXCR3-negative and CXCR3-positive naive CD8 T cells. Overall study findings and caveats: TRB CDR3 hydrophobicity was greater in CXCR3-positive naive cells than in CXCR3-negative naive cells.

Antigen specificity for these receptors is unknown. TRB cDNA libraries were made by UMI-labeled 5' RACE. TCRdb reprocessed the 5' RACE reads and stores each CDR3 protein as one record, lacking DNA. Its listing shows some 53,000 distinct CDR3 sequences. The specimen sequenced was naive CXCR3+ CD8+ T cells from blood. Subset given: CD45RO-CCR7+CD27+CD95- naive CD8+ T cells expressing CXCR3 (TNR3+). These receptors were obtained from a human donor in good health. Some clones in this sample may be carry-over from other donors' samples.

V gene TRBV20-1 combines with J gene TRBJ2-7; TCRdb's D call, TRBD1, is unchecked because there is no DNA. Germline-derived CDR1 and CDR2 are DFQATT and SNEGSKA (reference sequence). This CDR3 comprises 15 residues. CDR3 protein: CSASLPGPTGYEQYF.

This chain connects TRBV20-1 to TRBJ2-7; TCRdb indicates TRBD1, and absent DNA this call remains unverified. CDR1 is DFQATT, CDR2 SNEGSKA, per germline (reference sequence). There are 14 residues in the CDR3. The CDR3 protein is CSARDQGASYEQYF.

The chain joins TRBV12-3 or TRBV12-4 to TRBJ1-1. This CDR3 contains 13 residues. CDR3 in amino acids: CASSPYAGTEAFF.

This chain connects TRBV11-2 to TRBJ2-1; TCRdb's D gene call, TRBD1, goes unchecked for lack of DNA. The CDR3 sequence is 13 residues long. Germline values: CDR1 SGHAT, CDR2 FQNNGV. The CDR3: CASSQGRLPEQFF.

The rearrangement joins TRBV2 to TRBJ2-7; checking the TCRdb D call of TRBD1 is not possible without DNA. CDR3 length: 17 residues. The germline V gene encodes CDR1 SNHLY and CDR2 FYNNEI. This chain's CDR3 is CASSEGPFGTGIYEQYF.

V is TRBV12-3 or TRBV12-4 and J is TRBJ2-7. The CDR3 consists of 12 residues. This CDR3 reads CASSTRSYEQYF.

The gene calls are TRBV28 and TRBJ2-7; the TCRdb D gene call, TRBD1, has no DNA to confirm it. This CDR3 has 14 amino acids. CDR1 and CDR2 (germline): MDHEN, SYDVKM. The CDR3 protein is CASSRQGVSDEQYF.

The rearrangement uses TRBV9 and TRBJ2-2; lacking DNA, the TRBD1 call made by TCRdb goes unchecked. The CDR3 has 13 residues. Per germline, CDR1 SGDLS and CDR2 YYNGEE. The CDR3 is CASSVKGAGELFF. The full variable domain, with the rest looked up from reference TRBV9 and TRBJ2-2, is DSGVTQTPKHLITATGQRVTLRCSPRSGDLSVYWYQQSLDQGLQFLIQYYNGEERAKGNILERFSAQQFPDLHSELNLSSLELGDSALYFCASSVKGAGELFFGEGSRLTVL.

V and J are TRBV18 and TRBJ1-5; TCRdb picks TRBD1, but there is no DNA to check that call. The CDR3 length is 16 residues. Germline loops: CDR1 KGHSH, CDR2 LQKENI. The CDR3 sequence is CASSPPGQGSNQPQHF.

V gene TRBV29-1 combines with J gene TRBJ2-2; the D gene TCRdb calls, TRBD2, cannot be checked with no DNA. Germline loops: CDR1 SQVTM, CDR2 ANQGSEA. CDR3 length equals 12 residues. The CDR3 loop is CSVREGAGELFF.

This chain connects TRBV9 to TRBJ2-2; TCRdb gives TRBD2 as the D gene, but with no DNA this cannot be confirmed. CDR1 and CDR2 (germline): SGDLS, YYNGEE. The CDR3 spans 17 residues. The CDR3 is CASSGLGRGSNTGELFF.

The chain combines TRBV5-4 with TRBJ2-7. This CDR3 has 13 amino acids. Germline CDR1 SGHNT, CDR2 YYREEE (reference sequence). The CDR3 spells CASSLAFSYEQYF.

The chain has TRBV28 and TRBJ2-7; TCRdb reports TRBD1, a call that lacks DNA to check it against. The germline gives CDR1 MDHEN, CDR2 SYDVKM. The CDR3 is 13 amino acids. The CDR3: CASSTTGTYEQYF.

This chain joins TRBV19 and TRBJ1-5; TCRdb's D call, TRBD1, is unchecked because there is no DNA. Germline V gene data show CDR1 as LNHDA and CDR2 as SQIVND (reference sequence). This CDR3 has 20 residues. The CDR3 protein is CASSPWDRVRFSNSNQPQHF.

This chain connects TRBV28 to TRBJ2-6. CDR1 and CDR2 (germline): MDHEN, SYDVKM. This CDR3 is 17 amino acids long. The CDR3 reads CASSQVRMGSGANVLTF.

CDR3 amino acids: CASSPGLSSNEQYF. The chain recombines TRBV7-3 with TRBJ2-7; there is no DNA to check the TCRdb D call of TRBD2. The CDR3 length is 14 residues. Germline V gene data show CDR1 as SGHTA and CDR2 as FQGTGA. Filled out from reference TRBV7-3 and TRBJ2-7, the complete variable domain reads GAGVSQTPSNKVTEKGKYVELRCDPISGHTALYWYRQSLGQGPEFLIYFQGTGAADDSGLPNDRFFAVRPEGSVSTLKIQRTERGDSAVYLCASSPGLSSNEQYFGPGTRLTVT.

V usage is TRBV15 and J usage is TRBJ2-7; the TCRdb D gene call, TRBD1, has no DNA to confirm it. Germline V CDR1 and CDR2: LNHNV, YYDKDF (reference sequence). This CDR3 has 18 amino acids. This CDR3 is CATSRVGVGQGSSYEQYF.

The chain couples TRBV28 to TRBJ2-7; TCRdb lists TRBD1, though no DNA is available to test this call. The CDR3 runs 16 residues. Germline V CDR1 and CDR2: MDHEN, SYDVKM. The CDR3 is CASSTTGQGRTYEQYF. Looking up the rest from reference TRBV28 and TRBJ2-7 gives the full variable domain: DVKVTQSSRYLVKRTGEKVFLECVQDMDHENMFWYRQDPGLGLRLIYFSYDVKMKEKGDIPEGYSVSREKKERFSLILESASTNQTSMYLCASSTTGQGRTYEQYFGPGTRLTVT.

The gene calls are TRBV5-6 and TRBJ2-1. Germline CDR1 and CDR2: SGHDT and YYEEEE. This CDR3 region has 14 residues. CDR3 loop: CASSFASSYNEQFF.

J is TRBJ1-4 and V is TRBV25-1. The CDR3 consists of 15 residues. Per the germline V gene, CDR1 is MGHDK and CDR2 is SYGVNS. The CDR3 spells CASCDTREEYEKLFF.

This CDR3 is CATSDSDSVTDTQYF. This chain links TRBV24-1 with TRBJ2-3; TCRdb picks TRBD2, but there is no DNA to check that call. CDR1 is KGHDR and CDR2 is SFDVKD in the germline V gene. This CDR3 comprises 15 residues.

V is TRBV29-1 and J is TRBJ2-2. Looked up from germline, CDR1 is SQVTM and CDR2 is ANQGSEA. This CDR3 comprises 14 residues. The CDR3 is CSVESRANTGELFF.

This sequence joins TRBV19 and TRBJ1-5; the TRBD1 assignment by TCRdb is unverifiable without DNA. Per the germline V gene, CDR1 is LNHDA and CDR2 is SQIVND (reference sequence). This CDR3 comprises 15 residues. CDR3 region: CASTPGEINNQPQHF.

J is TRBJ1-1 and V is TRBV5-6; TCRdb reports TRBD1, a call that lacks DNA to check it against. The germline V gene encodes CDR1 SGHDT and CDR2 YYEEEE. The CDR3 sequence is 13 residues long. CDR3: CASSLLRDTEAFF.